The 21 T cell receptor beta chains below come from one sample, sequenced in a study of blood T cell repertoires in COVID-19. Produced via immunoSEQ multiplex PCR; TCRdb's table is partial and in-frame only. The data show approximately 39,000 clones, over 85% seen once. The specimen sequenced was peripheral blood. The receptor set was obtained from a human donor with active COVID-19. The donor label of this sample is uncertain.

The rearrangement uses TRBV5-4 and TRBJ2-1; 9 bases are a match to TRBD2. V shed 2 bases and J 3 bases; nucleotides not matched to a gene: 3. Germline lookup yields CDR1 SGHNT and CDR2 YYREEE (reference sequence). The CDR3 covers 15 residues. The CDR3 DNA reads TGTGCCAGCAGCTTTACTAGCGGGCTCTACAATGAGCAGTTCTTC. This encodes CASSFTSGLYNEQFF.

The rearrangement joins TRBV6-1 to TRBJ1-5, with D maybe TRBD1 (5 bases). Trimming removed 3 bases at V and 2 bases at J, with 8 bases between. Germline-derived CDR1 and CDR2 are MNHNS and SASEGT. The CDR3 loop spans 14 amino acids. The CDR3 here is CASSDRAGNQPQHF. In DNA, the CDR3 is TGTGCCAGCAGTGACAGGGCGGGCAATCAGCCCCAGCATTTT.

As DNA, the CDR3 is TGTGCCACCGGACAGACTGCTGAAGCTTTCTTT. Its protein is CATGQTAEAFF. The V and J genes are TRBV19 and TRBJ1-1; D is possibly TRBD1 (6 bases). Germline V lookup: CDR1 LNHDA, CDR2 SQIVND (reference sequence). This CDR3 comprises 11 residues. Trimming shortened V by 10 bases and J by 6 bases, and 12 bases separated the two germline ends.

J is TRBJ2-1 and V is TRBV19; D may be TRBD1 (6 bases). With 6 bases removed from V and 7 bases from J, the gap between germline ends came to 13 bases. This CDR3 contains 13 residues. CDR1 LNHDA and CDR2 SQIVND come from the germline V gene (reference sequence). CDR3 nucleotide sequence: TGTGCCAGTAGCGACTACAGGGAAAATGAGCAGTTCTTC. This codes for CASSDYRENEQFF.

The CDR3, as DNA: TGTGCCAGCAGTTTGGGACTCGAGCAGTACTTC. Its translation is CASSLGLEQYF. The chain carries TRBV28 and TRBJ2-7; tentative D call: TRBD2 (6 bases). Germline CDR1 is MDHEN and CDR2 is SYDVKM. V gave up 3 bases and J gave up 6 bases, with 6 bases separating them. The CDR3 is 11 residues long.

The chain couples TRBV9 to TRBJ1-1; 7 bases line up with TRBD1. The germline gives CDR1 SGDLS, CDR2 YYNGEE. With V trimmed by 2 bases and J by 2 bases, 9 bases remained unmatched. The CDR3 spans 16 residues. The CDR3 nucleotides are TGTGCCAGCAGCGTTTCTCTGGGACAGCCAAACACTGAAGCTTTCTTT. Protein sequence: CASSVSLGQPNTEAFF.

The chain uses TRBV9 and TRBJ1-4, with D maybe TRBD1 (6 bases). Between the trimmed V and J ends, which lost 2 bases and 5 bases, there was a span of 10 bases. The germline CDR1 and CDR2 sequences are SGDLS and YYNGEE. CDR3 size: 14 residues. The CDR3 nucleotides read TGTGCCAGCAGCGTTCCAGGGGAAAATGAAAAACTGTTTTTT. Translated, it gives CASSVPGENEKLFF.

The chain uses TRBV4-1 and TRBJ1-1, with 7 bases matching TRBD1. V lost 2 bases and J lost 0; bases outside the gene matches: 3. CDR1 and CDR2 (germline): MGHRA, YSYEKL. The CDR3 consists of 15 residues. The CDR3 coding sequence is TGCGCCAGCAGCCAACTGACAGGGTTGAACACTGAAGCTTTCTTT. It translates to CASSQLTGLNTEAFF.

The V call is TRBV15, the J call TRBJ2-5; perhaps TRBD1 as D (5 bases). Looked up from germline, CDR1 is LNHNV and CDR2 is YYDKDF (reference sequence). The CDR3 is 15 residues long. Trimming took off 1 base at V and 5 bases at J, with 14 bases between the two ends. The CDR3 protein is CATSRVIDSDETQYF. In nucleotides, the CDR3 is TGTGCCACCAGCAGAGTGATCGACAGCGACGAGACCCAGTACTTC.

The chain combines TRBV12-5 with TRBJ1-2; D is uncertain. Germline CDR1 LGHNT, CDR2 FRNRAP. This CDR3 comprises 13 residues. CDR3 in amino acids: CAPPRGVNYGYTF. The CDR3 DNA sequence: TGTGCCCCACCACGCGGCGTAAACTATGGCTACACCTTC.

This rearrangement joins TRBV5-1 to TRBJ2-5, with TRBD2 matching over 9 bases. CDR3 length: 15 residues. Per germline, CDR1 SGHRS and CDR2 YFSETQ. V lost 3 bases to trimming and J lost 1 base; unmatched junction nucleotides: 4. The DNA of the CDR3 is TGCGCCAGCAGCTCTCCTAGCGGGGTCCAAGAGACCCAGTACTTC. Translating gives CASSSPSGVQETQYF.

In this sample, this clone turned up a few times. The chain combines TRBV11-3 with TRBJ1-6; 7 nucleotides agree with TRBD1. The CDR3 loop spans 14 amino acids. J gave up 8 bases and V 9 bases, and 10 bases lay outside the gene matches. Per germline, CDR1 SGHNT and CDR2 YENEEA. The DNA of the CDR3 is TGTGCCAGTAGAGAACAGGGGACTTATTCACCCCTCCACTTT. This codes for CASREQGTYSPLHF. Complete variable domain (other parts from reference TRBV11-3 and TRBJ1-6): EAGVVQSPRYKIIEKKQPVAFWCNPISGHNTLYWYLQNLGQGPELLIRYENEEAVDDSQLPKDRFSAERLKGVDSTLKIQPAELGDSAVYLCASREQGTYSPLHFGNGTRLTVT.

The chain is built from TRBV15 and TRBJ1-1; TRBD1 agrees at 9 bases. Germline lookup yields CDR1 LNHNV and CDR2 YYDKDF (reference sequence). With V trimmed by 0 bases and J by 5 bases, 16 bases remained unmatched. The CDR3 has 19 amino acids. The CDR3 bases are TGTGCCACCAGCAGAGATCGAAATCCGACAGGGGGGATGGATACTGAAGCTTTCTTT. Protein sequence: CATSRDRNPTGGMDTEAFF.

V gene TRBV6-1 combines with J gene TRBJ2-7; D might be TRBD1 (6 bases). Trimming removed 3 bases from V and 5 bases from J, with 14 bases in between. This CDR3 spans 14 amino acids. Looked up from germline, CDR1 is MNHNS and CDR2 is SASEGT. CDR3 DNA: TGTGCCAGCAGTGAGCAGCAGGGGCGCCACGAGCAGTACTTC. Amino acid sequence: CASSEQQGRHEQYF.

V gene TRBV5-1 combines with J gene TRBJ1-2; possible D gene TRBD1, 5 bases. Trimming removed 1 base from V and 1 base from J, with 8 bases in between. CDR1 and CDR2 from the germline V gene are SGHRS and YFSETQ. This CDR3 contains 14 residues. The CDR3 spells CASSLRDSNYGYTF. The CDR3 nucleotides read TGCGCCAGCAGCTTGAGAGACAGTAACTATGGCTACACCTTC. The full variable domain, with the rest looked up from reference TRBV5-1 and TRBJ1-2, is KAGVTQTPRYLIKTRGQQVTLSCSPISGHRSVSWYQQTPGQGLQFLFEYFSETQRNKGNFPGRFSGRQFSNSRSEMNVSTLELGDSALYLCASSLRDSNYGYTFGSGTRLTVV.

The chain couples TRBV9 to TRBJ2-2, with D possibly matching TRBD1 (5 bases). V was clipped by 0 bases and J by 5 bases, with 11 bases between them. Per germline, CDR1 SGDLS and CDR2 YYNGEE. The CDR3 spans 15 residues. The CDR3 protein is CASSVATGPTGELFF. DNA for the CDR3: TGTGCCAGCAGCGTAGCAACAGGCCCGACCGGGGAGCTGTTTTTT.

The chain couples TRBV10-3 to TRBJ1-3; D is unclear. Germline values: CDR1 ENHRY, CDR2 SYGVKD. Between the trimmed V and J ends, which lost 10 bases and 2 bases, there was a span of 24 bases. CDR3 length: 17 amino acids. The CDR3 nucleotides read TGTGCCACCAAGGTCAGAGAAGAGCTGACTACTGGAAACACCATATATTTT. Translated, it gives CATKVREELTTGNTIYF.

The rearrangement links TRBV10-3 to TRBJ2-7; perhaps TRBD2 as D (7 bases). The CDR3 sequence is 15 residues long. The germline V gene encodes CDR1 ENHRY and CDR2 SYGVKD. Trimming took 3 bases from V and 4 from J, leaving 16 bases between them. CDR3: CAISDGGAGRYEQYF. CDR3 sequence (DNA): TGTGCCATCAGTGATGGGGGGGCGGGGAGGTACGAGCAGTACTTC.

V and J are TRBV2 and TRBJ1-1; TRBD1 matches 8 bases. Germline-derived CDR1 and CDR2 are SNHLY and FYNNEI. Trimming at V came to 3 bases and at J to 1 base, leaving 4 bases not matched to a gene. The CDR3 totals 15 residues. In DNA form, the CDR3 reads TGTGCCAGCAGTGACAGGGGGCGGGGGAACACTGAAGCTTTCTTT. This encodes CASSDRGRGNTEAFF.

This sequence joins TRBV5-1 and TRBJ2-1, with 11 positions matching TRBD2. Per germline, CDR1 SGHRS and CDR2 YFSETQ. J gave up 8 bases and V 4 bases, and 11 bases lay outside the gene matches. The CDR3 covers 16 residues. CDR3 bases: TGCGCCAGCAGCATACCTACTAGCGGGGGTAGACATGAGCAGTTCTTC. Encoded protein: CASSIPTSGGRHEQFF.

The V call is TRBV18, the J call TRBJ2-1, with 10 bases fitting TRBD2. The CDR3 is 16 amino acids. Germline trimming cut 5 bases from V and 4 bases from J; bases unmatched to any gene: 8. CDR1 and CDR2 (germline): KGHSH, LQKENI. In nucleotides, the CDR3 is TGTGCCAGCTCAATTACTAGCGGGACGAAATACAATGAGCAGTTCTTC. Translation: CASSITSGTKYNEQFF.